The entry below describes one T cell receptor (beta chain). What it binds is not known. This sample was included in a study of cytomegalovirus exposure and HLA in healthy donors. Study-level points and caveats: The authors listed around 150 TCR beta chains as cytomegalovirus-associated. Reports showed the classifier diagnosing cytomegalovirus status with high specificity and sensitivity.

V dropped 5 bases and J dropped 4; count of bases not matched to a gene: 4. CDR1 is MNHNS, CDR2 SASEGT, per germline. CDR3 size: 13 residues. It was with 60 Vbeta and 13 Jbeta primers that the PCR ran. Using immunoSEQ multiplex PCR, the repertoire was profiled, and TCRdb retains in-frame clones only, with some absent. The sample carries 160,000 or so clones, around 80% recorded once. V usage is TRBV6-1 and J usage is TRBJ2-5; 7 positions match TRBD2. The sample consisted of PBMCs. The TCR comes from a man between 40 and 49 years old in good health and CMV-seronegative. The CDR3 sequence: CASSRTSSETQYF. As DNA, the CDR3 is TGTGCCAGCAGTCGGACTAGTTCAGAGACCCAGTACTTC.